This T cell receptor beta chain stems from a study of T cell changes during pregnancy in multiple sclerosis. Data came from immunoSEQ multiplex PCR; TCRdb stores just in-frame clones and leaves some out. The sample contains 40,000 to 50,000 clones, 80% to 90% of which appear only once. The V and J ends lost 6 bases and 2 bases, in that order; junction bases with no gene match: 7. The germline CDR1 and CDR2 sequences are MNHEY and SVGAGI. This CDR3 is built from 14 residues. The chain joins TRBV6-5 to TRBJ2-7; 7 bases are a match to TRBD1. Sequencing was performed on CD4+ T cells from peripheral blood mononuclear cells, taken in the first trimester of pregnancy. The receptor was isolated from a female donor with multiple sclerosis, enrolled in a pregnancy study. CDR3 sequence reads: CASSDRTGAYEQYF. DNA of the CDR3: TGTGCCAGCAGCGACCGGACAGGCGCCTACGAGCAGTACTTC.